The source of this T cell receptor (beta chain) is a study of control samples from healthy donors and cancer patients. Sequencing used immunoSEQ multiplex PCR; TCRdb keeps in-frame clones, though not all of them. Among some 74,000 clones listed, roughly 84% were seen once. The CDR3 spans 15 residues. Trimming shortened V by 7 bases and J by 6 bases, and 19 bases separated the two germline ends. The germline V gene encodes CDR1 LNHDA and CDR2 SQIVND (reference sequence). The chain uses TRBV19 and TRBJ2-1, with D possibly being TRBD2 (7 bases). Source material: blood. This receptor was taken from a woman in her fifties or sixties in good health. Here the CDR3 DNA reads TGTGCCAGTACCCGGGGATCGGGGGGCCTCAATGAGCAGTTCTTC. It specifies CASTRGSGGLNEQFF.